Detailed here is one TCR beta chain. CDR1 is WSHSY and CDR2 is SAAADI in the germline V gene. The CDR3 totals 14 residues. V lost 4 bases to trimming and J lost 3 bases; unmatched junction nucleotides: 5. This sample is part of a study of blood T cell repertoires in COVID-19. Authors' methods: Reference gene primer amplification yielded estimated nucleated cell counts. TCRdb keeps only in-frame clones here, not all; method: immunoSEQ multiplex PCR. V, J and clone size derive from that table, while D and trimming were established from the DNA sequence. The profile shows 65,000 to 70,000 clones, approximately 86% of them singletons.

This clonotype originated in a man aged 35-49 years with COVID-19, enrolled during active disease. The chain has TRBV10-2 and TRBJ2-7, with 8 nucleotides matching TRBD1. Specimen: peripheral blood. The CDR3: CASSGTQGGYEQYF. The CDR3 DNA reads TGCGCCAGCAGTGGAACACAGGGGGGCTACGAGCAGTACTTC.